The 13 T cell receptor beta chains given below trace back to one sample, sequenced in a study of blood T cell repertoires in COVID-19. TCRdb's copy holds only in-frame clones and misses some; the assay was immunoSEQ multiplex PCR. The sample consists of 230,000 or so clones, approximately 79% of them appearing once. The sample was peripheral blood. These receptor sequences come from a human donor in a cohort sampled during active COVID-19.

V is TRBV19 and J is TRBJ1-2, with 7 nucleotides matching TRBD1. The CDR3 loop spans 13 amino acids. The ends lost 5 bases at V and 2 bases at J; junction bases unmatched: 2. Germline-derived CDR1 and CDR2 are LNHDA and SQIVND (reference sequence). The CDR3 spells CASSGTANYGYTF. CDR3 DNA sequence: TGTGCCAGTAGTGGGACAGCGAACTATGGCTACACCTTC. The full variable domain, in which reference TRBV19 and TRBJ1-2 provide the parts outside the CDR3, is DGGITQSPKYLFRKEGQNVTLSCEQNLNHDAMYWYRQDPGQGLRLIYYSQIVNDFQKGDIAEGYSVSREKKESFPLTVTSAQKNPTAFYLCASSGTANYGYTFGSGTRLTVV.

This clone has a handful of counts. This chain joins TRBV2 and TRBJ2-7; D ambiguous. CDR3 length: 13 residues. Per germline, CDR1 SNHLY and CDR2 FYNNEI. Trimming pared 3 bases from V and 2 bases from J, leaving 8 bases between. This CDR3 is CASSEGQTYEQYF. The CDR3 DNA reads TGTGCCAGCAGTGAGGGCCAGACCTACGAGCAGTACTTC.

This sequence joins TRBV30 and TRBJ1-4; tentatively, D is TRBD1 (5 bases). Germline values: CDR1 GTSNPN, CDR2 SVGIG (reference sequence). The CDR3 runs to 15 residues. Trimming took off 3 bases at V and 12 bases at J, with 23 bases between the two ends. CDR3 loop: CAWSGLGGAGEELFF. CDR3 nucleotides: TGTGCCTGGAGCGGACTGGGAGGGGCGGGAGAGGAACTGTTTTTT.

This clone occurred a few times. The rearrangement uses TRBV2 and TRBJ2-1; TRBD2 matches 13 bases. The germline gives CDR1 SNHLY, CDR2 FYNNEI. The CDR3 extends over 15 amino acids. The V gene end was trimmed by 4 bases and the J gene end by 7 bases; junction bases not matched to a gene: 4. CDR3 bases: TGTGCCAGCAGTGGGACTAGCGGGAGCGTTAATGAGCAGTTCTTC. This sequence encodes CASSGTSGSVNEQFF.

The chain recombines TRBV28 with TRBJ1-2; D is undetermined. Germline CDR1 reads MDHEN; CDR2 reads SYDVKM. The CDR3 is made up of 13 amino acids. Between the trimmed V and J ends, which lost 2 bases and 6 bases, there was a span of 10 bases. Here the CDR3 reads CASSLMGVDGYTF. CDR3 DNA: TGTGCCAGCAGTTTAATGGGCGTGGATGGCTACACCTTC.

The chain recombines TRBV28 with TRBJ2-6; the match to TRBD2 covers 7 bases. J lost 1 base, V lost 11 bases, and 8 bases had no gene match. Germline CDR1 is MDHEN and CDR2 is SYDVKM. The CDR3 length is 15 residues. The CDR3 here is CAAGLVGSGANVLTF. CDR3 coding DNA: TGTGCCGCCGGACTAGTAGGGTCTGGGGCCAACGTCCTGACTTTC. Supplemented by reference TRBV28 and TRBJ2-6, the full variable domain reads DVKVTQSSRYLVKRTGEKVFLECVQDMDHENMFWYRQDPGLGLRLIYFSYDVKMKEKGDIPEGYSVSREKKERFSLILESASTNQTSMYLCAAGLVGSGANVLTFGAGSRLTVL.

The chain is built from TRBV4-3 and TRBJ2-7; 9 bases line up with TRBD2. Germline CDR1 is LGHNA and CDR2 is YSLEER. V dropped 0 bases and J dropped 0; count of bases not matched to a gene: 6. CDR3 length: 17 amino acids. The CDR3 DNA follows: TGCGCCAGCAGCCAAGATCTGGGACTAGCAAGCTCCTACGAGCAGTACTTC. It is translated as CASSQDLGLASSYEQYF.

This clone was found a few times. Additional DNA sequences in this sample encode the identical CDR3. The chain carries TRBV6-5 and TRBJ1-1; possible D gene TRBD1, 6 bases. The CDR3 spans 14 residues. CDR1 is MNHEY and CDR2 is SVGAGI in the germline V gene. V lost 0 bases and J 5 bases, leaving 10 bases between the germline ends. The DNA of the CDR3 is TGTGCCAGCAGTTACTCCAGAGGGACAACTGAAGCTTTCTTT. Amino acids: CASSYSRGTTEAFF.

This chain links TRBV10-3 with TRBJ1-1; D not certain. The V gene lost 10 bases and the J gene lost 3 bases, with 18 bases spanning the gap. This CDR3 region has 14 residues. CDR1 is ENHRY and CDR2 is SYGVKD in the germline V gene. CDR3 DNA sequence: TGTGCCACTACCGGGAGCCGGTGGGACACTGAAGCTTTCTTT. Translation: CATTGSRWDTEAFF.

The chain links TRBV4-3 to TRBJ1-4; TRBD1 matches 7 bases. The CDR3 is 15 residues long. CDR1 and CDR2 (germline): LGHNA, YSLEER. The V gene end was trimmed by 2 bases and the J gene end by 7 bases; junction bases not matched to a gene: 7. The CDR3 region has the DNA TGCGCCAGCAGCCAATTAGCGGGACAGACTGAAAAACTGTTTTTT. Its translation: CASSQLAGQTEKLFF.

The chain couples TRBV7-2 to TRBJ2-3; 10 bases fit TRBD1. The germline gives CDR1 SGHTA, CDR2 FQGNSA. The CDR3 sequence is 15 residues long. V gave up 5 bases and J gave up 4 bases; unmatched junction bases: 6. The CDR3 reads CASSTRDRGADTQYF. The CDR3 DNA reads as TGTGCCAGCAGCACCCGGGACAGGGGAGCAGATACGCAGTATTTT.

V usage is TRBV10-3 and J usage is TRBJ2-5; D not resolved. Germline V gene lookup returns CDR1 ENHRY and CDR2 SYGVKD. The CDR3 spans 11 residues. V lost 3 bases and J 5 bases, leaving 4 bases between the germline ends. The CDR3 nucleotides are TGTGCCATCAGTGACGAGGAGACCCAGTACTTC. Its translation is CAISDEETQYF.

The V call is TRBV27, the J call TRBJ1-6, with D possibly being TRBD1 (5 bases). This CDR3 contains 16 residues. The germline V gene has CDR1 MNHEY and CDR2 SMNVEV (reference sequence). The ends were cut back, 0 bases at V and 6 bases at J, with 12 bases in the middle. The CDR3 spells CASSLSKGRVNSPLHF. Written as DNA, the CDR3 is TGTGCCAGCAGTTTATCGAAGGGCAGGGTTAATTCACCCCTCCACTTT.